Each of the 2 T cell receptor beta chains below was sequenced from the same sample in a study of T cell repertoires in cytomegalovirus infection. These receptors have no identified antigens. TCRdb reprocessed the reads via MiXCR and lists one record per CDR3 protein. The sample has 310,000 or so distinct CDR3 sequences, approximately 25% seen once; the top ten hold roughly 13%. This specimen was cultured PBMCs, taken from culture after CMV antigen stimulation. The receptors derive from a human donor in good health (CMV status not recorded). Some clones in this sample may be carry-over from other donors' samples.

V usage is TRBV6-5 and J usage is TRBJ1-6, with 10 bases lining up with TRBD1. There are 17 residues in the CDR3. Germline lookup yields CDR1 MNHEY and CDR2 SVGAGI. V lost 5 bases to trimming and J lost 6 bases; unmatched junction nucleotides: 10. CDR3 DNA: TGTGCCAGCAGTGCTAGACAGGGGGCCGTGGGTAATTCACCCCTCCACTTT. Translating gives CASSARQGAVGNSPLHF.

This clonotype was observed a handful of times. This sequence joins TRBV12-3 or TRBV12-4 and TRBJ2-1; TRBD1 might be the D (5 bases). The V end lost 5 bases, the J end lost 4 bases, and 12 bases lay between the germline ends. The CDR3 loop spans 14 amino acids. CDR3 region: CASSPPQVYNEQFF. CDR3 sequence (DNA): TGTGCCAGCAGTCCTCCACAGGTTTACAATGAGCAGTTCTTC.